The clone carrying this T cell receptor beta chain has a single count. Its matching antigen is unknown. These data belong to a study of blood T cells in healthy people across ages. Combining a sample-barcoded 5' primer with a J-beta primer mix, a second PCR ran for about 7 to 11 cycles. Using its own MiXCR run on the 5' RACE reads, TCRdb lists one record per CDR3 protein. The sample records over 950,000 distinct CDR3 sequences, around two fifths being singletons. Broader study findings: Diversity figures based on one million T cells were deemed too low. Per million T cells, TCR beta diversity dropped about linearly as age rose.

Healthy individuals of Caucasian origin from Russia, aged 6 to 90, served as donors. The sequenced sample consisted of blood. This sequence originates from a man between 18 and 29 years old in good health.

CDR3 nucleotides: TGTGCCAGCAGCTTATCGGGGGTAATTTTGAGGGAGACCCAGTACTTC. Translated: CASSLSGVILRETQYF. This chain links TRBV7-2 with TRBJ2-5, with D maybe TRBD2 (6 bases). Trimming cost V 2 bases and J 5 bases, with 18 bases left between them. Germline V gene lookup returns CDR1 SGHTA and CDR2 FQGNSA. The CDR3 covers 16 residues.